This T cell receptor (beta chain) came from a study of blood T cell repertoires in COVID-19. Study-level background: The United States, Italy and Spain provided the acute and convalescent COVID-19 samples. PBMCs, B-cell-depleted T cells, or T cells provided the cDNA or gDNA that made up the material.

As processed by the authors: Amplification of reference gene primers was used by the study to estimate nucleated cell counts. Here immunoSEQ multiplex PCR was the method, and the copy in TCRdb shows in-frame clones only, minus some. V and J calls plus clone size are reproduced from that table; the DNA served to infer D and trimming. The table lists around 190,000 clones, around nine tenths of them singletons. V lost 1 base to trimming and J lost 5 bases; unmatched junction nucleotides: 2. The CDR3 length is 14 residues. Germline loops: CDR1 GTSNPN, CDR2 SVGIG (reference sequence). The source is a man aged 18 to 35 with active or convalescent COVID-19. Material: peripheral blood. The V and J genes are TRBV30 and TRBJ1-6; 7 bases align to TRBD1. The CDR3 DNA sequence: TGTGCCTGGAGTGGAGGGACAGATAATTCACCCCTCCACTTT. Residues: CAWSGGTDNSPLHF.